The 17 T cell receptor beta chains below all came from one sample that was sequenced in a study of T cells in Graves' hyperthyroidism and ophthalmopathy. Template material for amplifying TCR beta CDR3 regions consisted of RNA transcripts. The study used the HTBI primer set for a first-round RT-PCR of the TCR CDR3. TCRdb redid the calling of the multiplex PCR reads with MiXCR, one entry per CDR3 protein. Among 500,000 to 600,000 distinct CDR3 sequences listed, around 46% were seen once. Sequencing used peripheral blood or thyroid tissue (not recorded which). Receptor source: a woman aged 18-30 years with Graves' hyperthyroidism.

This clonotype was found many times. The rearrangement uses TRBV19 and TRBJ1-4; possibly TRBD1 for D (5 bases). The CDR3 is 16 residues long. Germline V gives CDR1 LNHDA, CDR2 SQIVND (reference sequence). Trimming took off 5 bases at V and 4 bases at J, with 17 bases between the two ends. This CDR3 reads CASSRTRDVFNEKLFF. In nucleotides, the CDR3 is TGTGCCAGTAGTCGGACCCGGGACGTTTTTAATGAAAAACTGTTTTTT. The variable domain in full, completed from reference TRBV19 and TRBJ1-4, reads DGGITQSPKYLFRKEGQNVTLSCEQNLNHDAMYWYRQDPGQGLRLIYYSQIVNDFQKGDIAEGYSVSREKKESFPLTVTSAQKNPTAFYLCASSRTRDVFNEKLFFGSGTQLSVL.

V and J are TRBV4-1 and TRBJ2-2; D may correspond to TRBD1 or TRBD2 (5 bases each). Germline lookup yields CDR1 MGHRA and CDR2 YSYEKL. The ends were cut back, 4 bases at V and 5 bases at J, with 14 bases in the middle. This CDR3 is 15 amino acids long. CDR3 amino acids: CASSPGTGLTGELFF. The CDR3 DNA reads as TGCGCCAGCAGCCCAGGGACGGGGCTTACCGGGGAGCTGTTTTTT.

The chain links TRBV29-1 to TRBJ1-2, with D possibly being TRBD1 (6 bases). The CDR3 sequence is 12 residues long. CDR1 is SQVTM, CDR2 ANQGSEA, per germline. Trimming stripped 8 bases from V and 6 bases from J, with 16 bases between. In DNA form, the CDR3 reads TGCAGCTTAACGAACAGGGATGATGGCTACACCTTC. This codes for CSLTNRDDGYTF.

This clonotype has at least ten counts. This CDR3 is CASSLRGAVYEQYF. The CDR3 DNA reads TGTGCCAGCAGTTTACGGGGGGCCGTCTACGAGCAGTACTTC. The J gene is TRBJ2-7, the V gene TRBV28; D may be TRBD2 (7 bases). From germline, CDR1 is MDHEN and CDR2 SYDVKM. V was shortened by 2 bases and J by 3 bases, with 11 bases between the two germline ends. This CDR3 contains 14 residues.

The CDR3 nucleotides are TGTGCCAGCAGCTTCCCGGGGACAGGGGACTATGGCTACACCTTC. Protein product: CASSFPGTGDYGYTF. This chain links TRBV7-2 with TRBJ1-2, with 10 positions matching TRBD1. CDR1 and CDR2 from the germline V gene are SGHTA and FQGNSA. The CDR3 covers 15 residues. J lost 3 bases, V lost 3 bases, and 4 bases had no gene match.

This clonotype was detected only once. This chain joins TRBV5-1 and TRBJ1-4; 8 positions match TRBD1. With V trimmed by 4 bases and J by 8 bases, 7 bases remained unmatched. There are 14 residues in the CDR3. CDR1 SGHRS and CDR2 YFSETQ come from the germline V gene. CDR3 DNA sequence: TGCGCCAGCAGCCCTGGGACAGGTCACGAAAAACTGTTTTTT. As protein: CASSPGTGHEKLFF.

The chain recombines TRBV15 with TRBJ2-7; D not resolved. Germline-derived CDR1 and CDR2 are LNHNV and YYDKDF (reference sequence). The CDR3 contains 18 residues. V lost 2 bases and J 7 bases, leaving 27 bases between the germline ends. CDR3 loop: CATSRKIPSSDSYNEQYF. The CDR3 DNA follows: TGTGCCACCAGCAGAAAGATACCCTCGAGCGACTCCTACAATGAGCAGTACTTC.

This clonotype was seen at least ten times. The rearrangement joins TRBV20-1 to TRBJ1-2; a weak D match, TRBD1 (6 bases). Germline CDR1 and CDR2: DFQATT and SNEGSKA (reference sequence). There are 14 residues in the CDR3. The V end lost 3 bases, the J end lost 4 bases, and 15 bases lay between the germline ends. CDR3 in DNA: TGCAGTGCTAGTACAGGGTACACTTCCTATGGCTACACCTTC. It yields the protein CSASTGYTSYGYTF.

This clonotype occurred many times. The chain links TRBV19 to TRBJ1-5; a possible D gene is TRBD1 (6 bases). Trimming left V 6 bases short and J 3 bases short, with 12 bases between. This CDR3 spans 14 amino acids. CDR1 is LNHDA, CDR2 SQIVND, per germline (reference sequence). The DNA for the CDR3 is TGTGCCAGTAGACAGGGTGGGGACAATCAGCCCCAGCATTTT. Protein: CASRQGGDNQPQHF.

V and J are TRBV11-1 and TRBJ2-7; D gene unclear. The germline gives CDR1 SGHAT, CDR2 FQDESV (reference sequence). CDR3 length: 14 residues. V lost 6 bases to trimming and J lost 4 bases, with 16 bases between them. The CDR3: CASSFGKERYEQYF. The CDR3 DNA is TGTGCCAGCAGTTTTGGGAAAGAGAGGTACGAGCAGTACTTC. Filled out from reference TRBV11-1 and TRBJ2-7, the complete variable domain reads EAEVAQSPRYKITEKSQAVAFWCDPISGHATLYWYRQILGQGPELLVQFQDESVVDDSQLPKDRFSAERLKGVDSTLKIQPAELGDSAMYLCASSFGKERYEQYFGPGTRLTVT.

This clonotype was observed a handful of times. J is TRBJ1-1 and V is TRBV6-5; TRBD1 matches at 10 bases. This CDR3 spans 14 amino acids. V was pared by 5 bases and J by 5 bases, with 5 bases of the junction left unmatched. Germline loops: CDR1 MNHEY, CDR2 SVGAGI. In DNA, the CDR3 is TGTGCCAGCAGTGGGGACAGGGGTTTGACTGAAGCTTTCTTT. This gives the protein CASSGDRGLTEAFF.

This clonotype was seen repeatedly, ten times or more. The rearrangement links TRBV5-8 to TRBJ2-5, with D hard to call. Trimming took off 4 bases at V and 2 bases at J, with 6 bases between the two ends. Germline lookup yields CDR1 SGHTS and CDR2 YDEGEE. The CDR3 is 12 amino acids. The CDR3 DNA sequence: TGTGCCAGCAGCAAGGGACAAGAGACCCAGTACTTC. This translates into CASSKGQETQYF.

The chain has TRBV12-5 and TRBJ2-7; no clear D gene. Per the germline V gene, CDR1 is LGHNT and CDR2 is FRNRAP. The CDR3 is 12 residues long. The ends were cut back, 7 bases at V and 2 bases at J, with 9 bases in the middle. CDR3 amino acids: CASVGYTYEQYF. DNA for the CDR3: TGTGCTAGTGTCGGCTACACCTACGAGCAGTACTTC.

The chain has TRBV12-3 or TRBV12-4 and TRBJ1-5, with 9 bases identical to TRBD1. Unmatched junction bases numbered 8, after V lost 4 bases and J lost 4 bases. This CDR3 contains 16 residues. CDR3 coding DNA: TGTGCCAGCAGTTCAGCTGGGACAGGGTTTAATCAGCCCCAGCATTTT. This encodes CASSSAGTGFNQPQHF.

The chain uses TRBV20-1 and TRBJ1-6; D remains ambiguous. Trimming removed 4 bases at V and 4 bases at J, with 11 bases between. The CDR3 covers 14 residues. Germline V gene sequence: CDR1 DFQATT, CDR2 SNEGSKA (reference sequence). The CDR3 is CSATRDIYNSPLHF. For the CDR3, the DNA is TGCAGTGCTACCCGAGACATATATAATTCACCCCTCCACTTT.

This clonotype was found once. V is TRBV7-9 and J is TRBJ1-2; D might be TRBD1 (6 bases). Trimming left V 5 bases short and J 8 bases short, with 18 bases between. This CDR3 has 14 amino acids. Germline V gene data show CDR1 as SEHNR and CDR2 as FQNEAQ (reference sequence). The CDR3 DNA reads as TGTGCCAGCAGCCAAGAAGGGGGGACTATCGGCTACACCTTC. This translates into CASSQEGGTIGYTF.

This clonotype has a count of ten or more. V gene TRBV10-3 combines with J gene TRBJ1-5; TRBD1 matches at 7 bases. Germline loops: CDR1 ENHRY, CDR2 SYGVKD. With V trimmed by 5 bases and J by 7 bases, 8 bases remained unmatched. The CDR3 length is 14 residues. In DNA form, the CDR3 reads TGTGCCATCAGTCCAACGAAGGGGGCCCAGCCCCAGCATTTT. Protein product: CAISPTKGAQPQHF.